Shown below are 7 T cell receptor beta chains from a single sample sequenced in a study of T-cell reconstitution after alpha-beta-depleted transplantation in children. TCRbeta library construction was performed incorporating unique molecular identifiers. TCRdb reprocessed the PCR reads with MiXCR, giving one entry per CDR3 protein. The repertoire consists of some 110,000 distinct CDR3 sequences, with about 9.4% occurring once and the leading ten covering 30% to 35%. This specimen consisted of PBMCs, obtained before TCRalphabeta/CD19-depleted stem cell transplant. The receptors here all came from a boy under 10 years old with acute lymphoblastic leukemia, due to receive a stem cell transplant.

This clonotype appeared many times. This chain links TRBV10-3 with TRBJ2-1; D call uncertain. The CDR3 consists of 11 residues. V lost 3 bases and J lost 7, with 4 bases in between. Per germline, CDR1 ENHRY and CDR2 SYGVKD. For the CDR3, the DNA is TGTGCCATCAGTGAAAGGAATGAGCAGTTCTTC. Translation: CAISERNEQFF.

This clonotype came up a few times. The V gene is TRBV20-1, the J gene TRBJ1-1; TRBD1 is a possible D gene (5 bases). V dropped 2 bases and J dropped 5 bases, with 18 bases sitting between them. The CDR3 totals 15 residues. Germline V gene sequence: CDR1 DFQATT, CDR2 SNEGSKA (reference sequence). The CDR3 reads CSARQGDALRTEAFF. The CDR3 DNA reads as TGCAGTGCTAGACAAGGGGACGCGTTGAGGACTGAAGCTTTCTTT.

This clonotype was seen only once. This chain links TRBV6-1 with TRBJ2-1; 9 bases align to TRBD1. The V gene's germline CDR1 is MNHNS and CDR2 SASEGT. Germline trimming cut 2 bases from V and 6 bases from J; bases unmatched to any gene: 14. The CDR3 consists of 18 residues. The CDR3 loop reads CASSESLGGTGKINEQFF. The CDR3 DNA reads as TGTGCCAGCAGTGAAAGTCTGGGGGGGACAGGGAAGATCAATGAGCAGTTCTTC.

This clonotype has at least ten counts. This chain joins TRBV6-4 and TRBJ2-1; maybe TRBD2 (6 bases). The ends were cut back, 2 bases at V and 1 base at J, with 12 bases in the middle. The CDR3 totals 16 residues. Germline V gives CDR1 MRHNA, CDR2 SNTAGT. CDR3: CASSDRASASYNEQFF. The DNA for the CDR3 is TGTGCCAGCAGTGACCGGGCTAGCGCATCCTACAATGAGCAGTTCTTC.

The table lists this clonotype with a few counts. J is TRBJ1-3 and V is TRBV5-1; D unresolved. The CDR3 is 14 residues long. V shed 4 bases and J shed 4 bases, with 12 bases lying between them. Germline V CDR1 and CDR2: SGHRS, YFSETQ. The CDR3 DNA sequence: TGCGCCAGCAGCCGCGACGGCGCGGGAAACACCATATATTTT. It is translated as CASSRDGAGNTIYF.

The sample holds a few counts of this clonotype. The rearrangement joins TRBV5-6 to TRBJ1-2; D perhaps matches TRBD1 (6 bases). This CDR3 is built from 14 residues. Germline CDR1 and CDR2: SGHDT and YYEEEE. V was cut by 2 bases and J by 4 bases, with 12 bases left in between. The CDR3 reads CASSFRDRPYGYTF. The CDR3 DNA is TGTGCCAGCAGCTTCCGAGACAGGCCCTATGGCTACACCTTC.

This clonotype was seen more than once but under ten times. V usage is TRBV20-1 and J usage is TRBJ2-1, with TRBD1 matching 10 bases. V dropped 3 bases and J dropped 4; count of bases not matched to a gene: 9. Looked up from germline, CDR1 is DFQATT and CDR2 is SNEGSKA (reference sequence). The CDR3 has 16 residues. CDR3 region: CSASETGGLTYNEQFF. The CDR3 DNA reads TGCAGTGCTAGTGAGACAGGGGGCTTAACATACAATGAGCAGTTCTTC.